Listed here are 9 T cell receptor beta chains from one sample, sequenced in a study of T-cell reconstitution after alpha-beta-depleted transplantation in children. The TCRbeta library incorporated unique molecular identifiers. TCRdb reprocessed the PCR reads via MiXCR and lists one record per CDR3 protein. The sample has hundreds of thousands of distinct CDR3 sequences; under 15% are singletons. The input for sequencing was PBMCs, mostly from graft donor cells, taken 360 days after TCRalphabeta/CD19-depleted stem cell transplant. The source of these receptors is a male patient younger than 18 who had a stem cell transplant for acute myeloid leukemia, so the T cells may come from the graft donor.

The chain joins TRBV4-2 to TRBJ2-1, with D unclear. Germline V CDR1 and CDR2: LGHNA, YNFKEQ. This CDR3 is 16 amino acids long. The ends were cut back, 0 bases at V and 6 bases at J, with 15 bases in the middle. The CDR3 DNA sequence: TGTGCCAGCAGCCAAGATGAGCCTGCCACGGGCAATGAGCAGTTCTTC. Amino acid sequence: CASSQDEPATGNEQFF.

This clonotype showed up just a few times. The CDR3 sequence is CASGGPSNEQFF. CDR3 nucleotide sequence: TGTGCTAGTGGTGGCCCGTCCAATGAGCAGTTCTTC. The chain couples TRBV12-5 to TRBJ2-1; unclear D gene. In germline, CDR1 is LGHNT, CDR2 FRNRAP. Deletions cut 5 bases from V and 6 bases from J, with 8 bases between. The CDR3 totals 12 residues.

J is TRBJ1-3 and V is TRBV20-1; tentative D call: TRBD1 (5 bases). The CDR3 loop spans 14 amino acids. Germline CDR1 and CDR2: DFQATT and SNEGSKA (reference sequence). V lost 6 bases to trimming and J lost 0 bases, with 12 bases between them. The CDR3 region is CSATVDSSGNTIYF. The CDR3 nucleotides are TGCAGTGCCACAGTCGACAGCTCTGGAAACACCATATATTTT.

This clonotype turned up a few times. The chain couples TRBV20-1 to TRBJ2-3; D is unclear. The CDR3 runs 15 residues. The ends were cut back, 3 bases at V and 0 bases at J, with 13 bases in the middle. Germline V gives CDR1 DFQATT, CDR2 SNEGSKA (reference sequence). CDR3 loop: CSASVAGPSTDTQYF. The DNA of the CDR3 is TGCAGTGCTAGTGTCGCCGGACCTAGCACAGATACGCAGTATTTT.

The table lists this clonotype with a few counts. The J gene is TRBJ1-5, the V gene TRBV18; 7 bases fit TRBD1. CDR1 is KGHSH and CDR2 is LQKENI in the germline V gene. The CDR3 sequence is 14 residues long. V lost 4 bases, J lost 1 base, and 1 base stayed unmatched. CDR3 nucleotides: TGTGCCAGCTCACAGGGGGCAAGCAATCAGCCCCAGCATTTT. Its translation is CASSQGASNQPQHF.

CDR3 sequence: CASDWASGSVNEQFF. Here the CDR3 DNA reads TGTGCCAGCGACTGGGCTAGCGGGAGCGTCAATGAGCAGTTCTTC. This chain joins TRBV6-1 and TRBJ2-1; 10 bases agree with TRBD2. CDR3 length equals 15 residues. Germline CDR1 is MNHNS and CDR2 is SASEGT. Unmatched junction bases numbered 10, after V lost 8 bases and J lost 6 bases.

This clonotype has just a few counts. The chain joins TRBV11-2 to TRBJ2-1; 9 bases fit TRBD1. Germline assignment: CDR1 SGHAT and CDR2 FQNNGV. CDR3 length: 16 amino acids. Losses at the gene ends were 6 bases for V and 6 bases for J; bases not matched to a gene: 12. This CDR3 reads CASRSQGASRANEQFF. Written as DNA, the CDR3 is TGTGCCAGCAGGTCACAGGGGGCCTCTCGCGCCAATGAGCAGTTCTTC.

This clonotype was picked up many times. Written as DNA, the CDR3 is TGCGCCAGCAGCGCCGGACTAACCTCTCCAGATACGCAGTATTTT. Its protein is CASSAGLTSPDTQYF. The rearrangement uses TRBV5-1 and TRBJ2-3, with D possibly TRBD2 on 6 matching bases. Between the trimmed V and J ends, which lost 4 bases and 4 bases, there was a span of 16 bases. This CDR3 has 15 amino acids. Per the germline V gene, CDR1 is SGHRS and CDR2 is YFSETQ.

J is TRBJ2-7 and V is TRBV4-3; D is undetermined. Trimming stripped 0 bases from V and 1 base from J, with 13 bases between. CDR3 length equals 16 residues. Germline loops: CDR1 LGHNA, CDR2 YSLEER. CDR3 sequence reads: CASSQDFGAQSYEQYF. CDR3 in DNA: TGCGCCAGCAGCCAAGATTTCGGAGCTCAATCCTACGAGCAGTACTTC.